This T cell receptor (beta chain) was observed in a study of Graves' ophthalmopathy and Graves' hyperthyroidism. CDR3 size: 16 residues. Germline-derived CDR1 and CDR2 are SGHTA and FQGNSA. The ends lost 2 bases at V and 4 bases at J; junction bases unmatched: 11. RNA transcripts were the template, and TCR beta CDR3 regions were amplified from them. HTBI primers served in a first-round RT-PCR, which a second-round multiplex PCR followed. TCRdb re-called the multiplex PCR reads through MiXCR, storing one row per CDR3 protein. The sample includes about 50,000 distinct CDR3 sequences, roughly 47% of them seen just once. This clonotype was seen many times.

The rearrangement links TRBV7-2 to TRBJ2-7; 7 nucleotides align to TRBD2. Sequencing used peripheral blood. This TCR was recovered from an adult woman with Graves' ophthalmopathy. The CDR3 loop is CASSLIWGEGHYEQYF. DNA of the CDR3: TGTGCCAGCAGCTTAATCTGGGGGGAGGGCCATTACGAGCAGTACTTC.